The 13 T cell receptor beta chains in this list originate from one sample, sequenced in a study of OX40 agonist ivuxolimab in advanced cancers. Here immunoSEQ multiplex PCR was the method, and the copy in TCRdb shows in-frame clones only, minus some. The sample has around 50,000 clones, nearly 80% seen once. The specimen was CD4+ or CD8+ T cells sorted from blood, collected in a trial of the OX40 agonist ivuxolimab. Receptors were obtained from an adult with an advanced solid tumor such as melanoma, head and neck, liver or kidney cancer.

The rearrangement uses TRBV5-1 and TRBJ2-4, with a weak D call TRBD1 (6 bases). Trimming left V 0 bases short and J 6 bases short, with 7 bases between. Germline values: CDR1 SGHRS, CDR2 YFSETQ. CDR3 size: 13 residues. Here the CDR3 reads CASSLGGGNIQYF. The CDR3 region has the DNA TGCGCCAGCAGCTTGGGAGGGGGAAACATTCAGTACTTC.

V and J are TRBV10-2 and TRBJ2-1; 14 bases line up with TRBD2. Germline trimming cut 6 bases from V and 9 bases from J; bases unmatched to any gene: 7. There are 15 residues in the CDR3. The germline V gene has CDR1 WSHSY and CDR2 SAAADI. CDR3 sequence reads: CASSAGTSGRVEQFF. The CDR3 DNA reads TGCGCCAGCAGCGCCGGGACTAGCGGGAGAGTTGAGCAGTTCTTC.

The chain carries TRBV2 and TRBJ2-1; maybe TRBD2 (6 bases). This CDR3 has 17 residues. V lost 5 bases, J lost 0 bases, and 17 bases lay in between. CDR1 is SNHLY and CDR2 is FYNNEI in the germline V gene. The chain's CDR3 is CASSTQPAGFSYNEQFF. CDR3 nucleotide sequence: TGTGCCAGCAGTACACAGCCGGCGGGATTCTCCTACAATGAGCAGTTCTTC.

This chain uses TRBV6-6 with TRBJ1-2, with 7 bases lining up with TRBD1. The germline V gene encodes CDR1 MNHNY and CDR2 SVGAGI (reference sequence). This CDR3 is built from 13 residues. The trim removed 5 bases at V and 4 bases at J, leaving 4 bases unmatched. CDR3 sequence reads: CASSPRQGYGYTF. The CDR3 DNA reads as TGTGCCAGCAGTCCACGACAGGGCTATGGCTACACCTTC.

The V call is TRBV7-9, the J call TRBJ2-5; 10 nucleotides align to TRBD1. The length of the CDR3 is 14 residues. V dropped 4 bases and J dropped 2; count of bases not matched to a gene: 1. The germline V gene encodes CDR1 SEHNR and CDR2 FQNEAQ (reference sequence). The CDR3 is CASSSGQGQETQYF. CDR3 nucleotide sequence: TGTGCCAGCAGCTCGGGACAGGGGCAAGAGACCCAGTACTTC.

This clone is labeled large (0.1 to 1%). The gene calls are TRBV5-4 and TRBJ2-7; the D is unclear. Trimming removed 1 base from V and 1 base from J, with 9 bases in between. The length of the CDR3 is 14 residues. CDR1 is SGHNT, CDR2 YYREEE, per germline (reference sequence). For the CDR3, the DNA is TGTGCCAGCAGCTTGAGACCTAGTTCCTACGAGCAGTACTTC. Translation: CASSLRPSSYEQYF.

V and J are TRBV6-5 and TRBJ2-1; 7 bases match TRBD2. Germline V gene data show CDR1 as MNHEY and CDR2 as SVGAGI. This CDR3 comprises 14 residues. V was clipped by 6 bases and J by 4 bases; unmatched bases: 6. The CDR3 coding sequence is TGTGCCAGCAGCCCGACTAGCAGATACAATGAGCAGTTCTTC. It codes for CASSPTSRYNEQFF.

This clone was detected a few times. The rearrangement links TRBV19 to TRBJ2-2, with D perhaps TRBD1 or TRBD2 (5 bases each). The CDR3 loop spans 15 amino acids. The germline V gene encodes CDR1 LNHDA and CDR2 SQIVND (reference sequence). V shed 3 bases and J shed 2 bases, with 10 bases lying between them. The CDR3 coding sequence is TGTGCCAGTAGTATCGCGAGGGGCAACACCGGGGAGCTGTTTTTT. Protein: CASSIARGNTGELFF.

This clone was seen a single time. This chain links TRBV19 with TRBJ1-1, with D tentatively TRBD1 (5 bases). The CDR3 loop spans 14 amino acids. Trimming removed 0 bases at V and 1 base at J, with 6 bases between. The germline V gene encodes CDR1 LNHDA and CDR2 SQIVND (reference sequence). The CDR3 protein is CASSIDGGNTEAFF. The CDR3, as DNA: TGTGCCAGTAGTATAGATGGGGGGAACACTGAAGCTTTCTTT.

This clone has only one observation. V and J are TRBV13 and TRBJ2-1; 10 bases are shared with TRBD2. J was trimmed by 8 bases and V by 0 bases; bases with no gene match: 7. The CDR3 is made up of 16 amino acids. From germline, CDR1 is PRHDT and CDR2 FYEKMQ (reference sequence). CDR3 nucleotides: TGTGCCAGCAGCTTAGGTGCGCTAGCGGGAGTGGATGAGCAGTTCTTC. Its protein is CASSLGALAGVDEQFF.

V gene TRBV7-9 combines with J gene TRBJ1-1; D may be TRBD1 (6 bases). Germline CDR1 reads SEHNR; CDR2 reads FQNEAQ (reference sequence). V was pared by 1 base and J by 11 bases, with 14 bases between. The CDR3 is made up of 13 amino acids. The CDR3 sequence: CASSLGDTGYAFF. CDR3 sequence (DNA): TGTGCCAGCAGCTTAGGGGACACAGGGTATGCTTTCTTT.

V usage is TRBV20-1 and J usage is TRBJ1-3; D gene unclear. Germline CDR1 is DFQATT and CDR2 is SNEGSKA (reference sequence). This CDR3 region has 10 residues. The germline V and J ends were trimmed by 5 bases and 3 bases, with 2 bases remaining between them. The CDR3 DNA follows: TGCAGTGCTGTTGGAAACACCATATATTTT. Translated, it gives CSAVGNTIYF.

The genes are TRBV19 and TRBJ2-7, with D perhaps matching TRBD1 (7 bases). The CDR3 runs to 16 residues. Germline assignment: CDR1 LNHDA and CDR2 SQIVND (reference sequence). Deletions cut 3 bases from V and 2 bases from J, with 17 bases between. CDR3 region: CASSMGWRGQTYEQYF. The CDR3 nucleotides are TGTGCCAGTAGTATGGGGTGGAGGGGACAGACCTACGAGCAGTACTTC.